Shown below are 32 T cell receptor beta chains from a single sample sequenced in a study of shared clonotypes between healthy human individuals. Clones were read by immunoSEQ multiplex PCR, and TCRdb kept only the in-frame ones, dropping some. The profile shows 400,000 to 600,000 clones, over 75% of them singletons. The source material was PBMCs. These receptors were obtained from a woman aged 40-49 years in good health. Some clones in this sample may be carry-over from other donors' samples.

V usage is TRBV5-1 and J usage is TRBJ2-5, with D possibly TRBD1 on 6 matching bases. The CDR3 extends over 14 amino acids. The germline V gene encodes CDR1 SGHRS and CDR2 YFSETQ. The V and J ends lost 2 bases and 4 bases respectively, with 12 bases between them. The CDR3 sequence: CASSLQGWGETQYF. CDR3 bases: TGCGCCAGCAGCTTACAGGGATGGGGAGAGACCCAGTACTTC.

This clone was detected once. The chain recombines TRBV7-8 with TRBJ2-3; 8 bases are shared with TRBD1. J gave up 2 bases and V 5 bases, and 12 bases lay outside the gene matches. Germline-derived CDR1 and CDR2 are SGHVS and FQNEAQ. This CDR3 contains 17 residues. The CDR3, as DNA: TGTGCCAGCAGCCAACTAGGACAGGGCGATTCCACAGATACGCAGTATTTT. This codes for CASSQLGQGDSTDTQYF.

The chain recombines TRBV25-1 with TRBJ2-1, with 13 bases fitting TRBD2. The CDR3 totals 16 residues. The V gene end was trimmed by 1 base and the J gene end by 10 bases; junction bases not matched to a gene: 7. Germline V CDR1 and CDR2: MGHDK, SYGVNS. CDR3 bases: TGTGCCAGCAGTGAATTGGGGACTAGCGGGATGAGGGAGCAGTTCTTC. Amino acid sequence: CASSELGTSGMREQFF. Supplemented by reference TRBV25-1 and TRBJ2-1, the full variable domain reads EADIYQTPRYLVIGTGKKITLECSQTMGHDKMYWYQQDPGMELHLIHYSYGVNSTEKGDLSSESTVSRIRTEHFPLTLESARPSHTSQYLCASSELGTSGMREQFFGPGTRLTVL.

CDR3 region: CASSPSQGSGEQYF. The DNA of the CDR3 is TGTGCCAGCAGCCCCTCGCAGGGGTCAGGAGAGCAGTACTTC. V gene TRBV5-4 combines with J gene TRBJ2-5; maybe TRBD1 (6 bases). Germline V gives CDR1 SGHNT, CDR2 YYREEE (reference sequence). CDR3 length: 14 residues. V was cut by 4 bases and J by 11 bases, with 21 bases left in between.

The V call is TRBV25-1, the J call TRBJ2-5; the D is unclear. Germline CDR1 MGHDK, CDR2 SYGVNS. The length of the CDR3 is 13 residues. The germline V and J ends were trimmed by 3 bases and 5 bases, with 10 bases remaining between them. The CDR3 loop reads CASSDSWQETQYF. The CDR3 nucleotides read TGTGCCAGCAGTGATTCATGGCAGGAGACCCAGTACTTC.

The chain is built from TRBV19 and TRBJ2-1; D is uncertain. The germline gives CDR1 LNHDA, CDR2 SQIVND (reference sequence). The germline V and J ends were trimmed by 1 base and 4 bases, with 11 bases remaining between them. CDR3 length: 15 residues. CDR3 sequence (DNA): TGTGCCAGTAGTATAGCTTCAACAGCATACAATGAGCAGTTCTTC. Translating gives CASSIASTAYNEQFF.

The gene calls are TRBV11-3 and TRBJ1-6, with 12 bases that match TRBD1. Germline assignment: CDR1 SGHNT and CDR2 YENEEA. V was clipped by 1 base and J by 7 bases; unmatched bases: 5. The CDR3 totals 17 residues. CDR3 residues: CASSLAPGTGGNSPLHF. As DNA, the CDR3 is TGTGCCAGCAGCTTAGCGCCCGGGACAGGGGGCAATTCACCCCTCCACTTT.

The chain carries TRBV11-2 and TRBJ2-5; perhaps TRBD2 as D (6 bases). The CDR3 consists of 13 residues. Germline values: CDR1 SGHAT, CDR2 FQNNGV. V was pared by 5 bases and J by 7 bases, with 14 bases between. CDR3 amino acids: CASSPDGGGTQYF. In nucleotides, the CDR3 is TGTGCCAGCAGCCCGGACGGGGGAGGGACCCAGTACTTC. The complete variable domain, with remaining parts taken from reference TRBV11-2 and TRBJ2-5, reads EAGVAQSPRYKIIEKRQSVAFWCNPISGHATLYWYQQILGQGPKLLIQFQNNGVVDDSQLPKDRFSAERLKGVDSTLKIQPAKLEDSAVYLCASSPDGGGTQYFGPGTRLLVL.

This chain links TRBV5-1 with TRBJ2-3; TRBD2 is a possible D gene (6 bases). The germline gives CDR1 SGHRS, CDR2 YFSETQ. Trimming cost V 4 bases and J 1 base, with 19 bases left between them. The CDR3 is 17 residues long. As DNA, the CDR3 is TGCGCCAGCAGCGCCCTACCTCCGGCTAGCGGCACAGATACGCAGTATTTT. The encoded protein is CASSALPPASGTDTQYF.

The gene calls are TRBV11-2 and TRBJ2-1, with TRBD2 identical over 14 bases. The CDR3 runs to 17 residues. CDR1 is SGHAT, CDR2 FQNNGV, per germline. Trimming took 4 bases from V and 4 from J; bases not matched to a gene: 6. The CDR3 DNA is TGTGCCAGCAGCTCCCGACTAGCGGGAGGGTGGTACAATGAGCAGTTCTTC. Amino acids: CASSSRLAGGWYNEQFF.

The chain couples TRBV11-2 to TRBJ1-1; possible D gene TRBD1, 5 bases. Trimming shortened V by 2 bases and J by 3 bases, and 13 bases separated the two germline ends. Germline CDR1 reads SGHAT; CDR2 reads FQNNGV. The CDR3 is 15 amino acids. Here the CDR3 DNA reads TGTGCCAGCAGCTTAATCGGCGGGGCATACACTGAAGCTTTCTTT. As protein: CASSLIGGAYTEAFF.

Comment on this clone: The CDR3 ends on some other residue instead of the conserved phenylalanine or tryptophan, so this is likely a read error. The CDR3 nucleotides read TGCAGCGTGTCCAGGGGGCCCAACTCCTACGAGCAGTACCTC. Residues: CSVSRGPNSYEQYL. The gene calls are TRBV29-1 and TRBJ2-7; TRBD1 matches 8 bases. The CDR3 covers 14 residues. V dropped 6 bases and J dropped 0; count of bases not matched to a gene: 7. Germline CDR1 reads SQVTM; CDR2 reads ANQGSEA.

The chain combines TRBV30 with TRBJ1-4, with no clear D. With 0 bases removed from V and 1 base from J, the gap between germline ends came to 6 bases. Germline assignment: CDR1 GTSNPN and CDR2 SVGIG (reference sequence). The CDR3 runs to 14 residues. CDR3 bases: TGTGCCTGGAGTGTACGACAAACTAATGAAAAACTGTTTTTT. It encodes CAWSVRQTNEKLFF.

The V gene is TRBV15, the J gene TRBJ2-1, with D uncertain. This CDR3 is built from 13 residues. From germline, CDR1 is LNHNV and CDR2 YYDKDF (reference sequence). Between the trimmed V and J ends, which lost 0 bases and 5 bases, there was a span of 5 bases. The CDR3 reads CATSRDLNNEQFF. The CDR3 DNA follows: TGTGCCACCAGCAGAGATCTAAACAATGAGCAGTTCTTC.

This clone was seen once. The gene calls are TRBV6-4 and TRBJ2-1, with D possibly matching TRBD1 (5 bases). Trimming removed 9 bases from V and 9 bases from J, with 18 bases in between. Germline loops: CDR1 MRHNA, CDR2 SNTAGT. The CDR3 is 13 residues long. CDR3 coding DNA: TGTGCCAGTGACATTTCAGGGTTCGGTGAGCAGTTCTTC. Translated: CASDISGFGEQFF.

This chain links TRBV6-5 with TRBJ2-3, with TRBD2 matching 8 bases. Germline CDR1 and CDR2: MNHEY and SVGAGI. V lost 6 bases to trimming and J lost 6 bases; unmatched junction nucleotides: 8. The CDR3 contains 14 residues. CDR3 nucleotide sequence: TGTGCCAGCAGAACACCCCGGGGGGGTGATACGCAGTATTTT. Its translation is CASRTPRGGDTQYF.

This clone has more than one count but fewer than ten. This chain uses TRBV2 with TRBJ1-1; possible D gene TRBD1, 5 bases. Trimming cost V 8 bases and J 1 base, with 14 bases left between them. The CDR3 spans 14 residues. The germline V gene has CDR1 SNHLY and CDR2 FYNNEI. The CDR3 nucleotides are TGTGCCAGCTCGGTGGGCAGGGAGAACACTGAAGCTTTCTTT. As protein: CASSVGRENTEAFF.

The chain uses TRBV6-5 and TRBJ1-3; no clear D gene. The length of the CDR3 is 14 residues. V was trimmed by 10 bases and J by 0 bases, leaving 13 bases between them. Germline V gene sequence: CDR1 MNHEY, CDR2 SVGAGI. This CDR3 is CAIPAVNSGNTIYF. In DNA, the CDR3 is TGTGCCATCCCCGCAGTGAACTCTGGAAACACCATATATTTT.

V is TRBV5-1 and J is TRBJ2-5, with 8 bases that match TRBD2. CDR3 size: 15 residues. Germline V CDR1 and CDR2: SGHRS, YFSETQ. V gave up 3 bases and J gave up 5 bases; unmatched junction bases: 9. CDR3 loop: CASSSGTSVSETQYF. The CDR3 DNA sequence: TGCGCCAGCAGCTCCGGGACTAGTGTCAGTGAGACCCAGTACTTC.

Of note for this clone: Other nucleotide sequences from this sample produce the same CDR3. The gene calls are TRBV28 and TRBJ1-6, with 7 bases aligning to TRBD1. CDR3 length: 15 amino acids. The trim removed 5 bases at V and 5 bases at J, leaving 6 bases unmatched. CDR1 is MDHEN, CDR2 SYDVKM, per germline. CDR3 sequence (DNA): TGTGCCAGCAGTCCCGTCGACAGGGATAATTCACCCCTCCACTTT. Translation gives CASSPVDRDNSPLHF.

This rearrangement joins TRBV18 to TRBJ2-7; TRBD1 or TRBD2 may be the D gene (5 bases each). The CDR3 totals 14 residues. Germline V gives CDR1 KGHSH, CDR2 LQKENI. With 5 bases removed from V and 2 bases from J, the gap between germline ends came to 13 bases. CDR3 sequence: CASSAGTYPYEQYF. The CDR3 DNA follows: TGTGCCAGCTCAGCCGGGACGTACCCCTACGAGCAGTACTTC.

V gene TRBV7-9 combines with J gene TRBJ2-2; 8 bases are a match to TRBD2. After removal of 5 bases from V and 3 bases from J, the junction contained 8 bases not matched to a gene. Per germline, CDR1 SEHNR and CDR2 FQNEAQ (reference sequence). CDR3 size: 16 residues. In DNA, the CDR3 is TGTGCCAGCAGCAACCAGCGGGAGCCCGACACCGGGGAGCTGTTTTTT. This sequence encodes CASSNQREPDTGELFF.

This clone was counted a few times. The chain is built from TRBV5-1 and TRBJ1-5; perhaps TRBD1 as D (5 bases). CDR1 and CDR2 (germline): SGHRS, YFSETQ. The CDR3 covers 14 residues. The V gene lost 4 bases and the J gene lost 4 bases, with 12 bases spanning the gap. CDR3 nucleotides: TGCGCCAGCAGCGCGGACGGGGGGAATCAGCCCCAGCATTTT. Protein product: CASSADGGNQPQHF.

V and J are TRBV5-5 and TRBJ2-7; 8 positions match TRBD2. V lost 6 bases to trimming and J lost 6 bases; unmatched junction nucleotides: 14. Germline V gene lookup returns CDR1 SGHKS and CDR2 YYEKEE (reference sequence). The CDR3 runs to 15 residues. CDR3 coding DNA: TGTGCCAGCACTCTGCGGGGGGACGGTGTGGGCGAGCAGTACTTC. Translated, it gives CASTLRGDGVGEQYF.

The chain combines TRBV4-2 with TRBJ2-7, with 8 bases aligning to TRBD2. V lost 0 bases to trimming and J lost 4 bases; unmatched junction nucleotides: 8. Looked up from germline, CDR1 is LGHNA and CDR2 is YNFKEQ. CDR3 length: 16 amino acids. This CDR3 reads CASSQDLVAGTYEQYF. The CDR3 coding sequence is TGTGCCAGCAGCCAAGATTTAGTAGCGGGGACTTACGAGCAGTACTTC.

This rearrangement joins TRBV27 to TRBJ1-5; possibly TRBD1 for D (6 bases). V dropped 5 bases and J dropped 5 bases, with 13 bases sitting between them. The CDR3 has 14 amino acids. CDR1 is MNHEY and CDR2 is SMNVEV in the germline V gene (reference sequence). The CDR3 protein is CASSIRGRDQPQHF. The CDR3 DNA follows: TGTGCCAGCAGTATCAGGGGTAGGGATCAGCCCCAGCATTTT.

The CDR3, as DNA: TGCACCAGCAGCCAGGGACTAGCTTTGGAGACCCAGTACTTC. Amino acids: CTSSQGLALETQYF. This chain links TRBV1 with TRBJ2-5; the table names TRBD2, a call not compared with the DNA. TRBV1 corresponds to a pseudogene. The CDR3 has 14 amino acids.

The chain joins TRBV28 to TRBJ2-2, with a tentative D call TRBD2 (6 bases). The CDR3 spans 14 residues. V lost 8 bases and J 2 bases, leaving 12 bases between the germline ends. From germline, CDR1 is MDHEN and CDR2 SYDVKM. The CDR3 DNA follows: TGTGCCAGCCGGGTTAGCGGAAACACCGGGGAGCTGTTTTTT. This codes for CASRVSGNTGELFF.

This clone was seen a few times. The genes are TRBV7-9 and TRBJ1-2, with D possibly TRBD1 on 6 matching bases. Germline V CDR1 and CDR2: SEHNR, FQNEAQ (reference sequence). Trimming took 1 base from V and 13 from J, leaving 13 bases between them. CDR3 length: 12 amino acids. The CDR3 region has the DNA TGTGCCAGCAGCTTAGTTTTCCAGGGGAGCACCTTC. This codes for CASSLVFQGSTF.

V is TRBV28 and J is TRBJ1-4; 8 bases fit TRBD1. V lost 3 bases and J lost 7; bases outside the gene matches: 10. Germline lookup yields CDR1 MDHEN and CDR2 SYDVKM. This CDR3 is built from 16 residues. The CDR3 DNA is TGTGCCAGCAGTTTGCCGCAGGGGGCGATTTCTGAAAAACTGTTTTTT. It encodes CASSLPQGAISEKLFF. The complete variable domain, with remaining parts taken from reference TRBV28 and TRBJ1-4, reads DVKVTQSSRYLVKRTGEKVFLECVQDMDHENMFWYRQDPGLGLRLIYFSYDVKMKEKGDIPEGYSVSREKKERFSLILESASTNQTSMYLCASSLPQGAISEKLFFGSGTQLSVL.

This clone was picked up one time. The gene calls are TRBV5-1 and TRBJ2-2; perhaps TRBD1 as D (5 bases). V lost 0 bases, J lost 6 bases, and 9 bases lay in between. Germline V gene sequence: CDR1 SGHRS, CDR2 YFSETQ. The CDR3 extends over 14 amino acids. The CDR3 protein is CASSLGQSAGELFF. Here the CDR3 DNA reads TGCGCCAGCAGCTTGGGACAGTCAGCCGGGGAGCTGTTTTTT.

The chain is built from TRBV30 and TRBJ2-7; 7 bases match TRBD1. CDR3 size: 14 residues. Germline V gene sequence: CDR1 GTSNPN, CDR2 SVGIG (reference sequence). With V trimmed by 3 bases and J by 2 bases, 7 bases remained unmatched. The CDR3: CAWSTKTGTYEQYF. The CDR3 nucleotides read TGTGCCTGGAGCACCAAGACAGGGACCTACGAGCAGTACTTC.